This T cell receptor beta chain was recovered during a study of CD8+CD57+ T cells in acquired aplastic anemia. Looking at the study overall: Mean DNA quantity obtained from sorted CD4+ and CD8+ cells was about 3.5 ug.

Genomic DNA, serving as template, underwent TCR beta VDJ and CDR3 profiling. TCRdb re-analysed the reads in MiXCR, keeping a single row per CDR3 protein. The sample holds approximately 200,000 distinct CDR3 sequences, about 64% seen once. Regarding the study as a whole: Shared by patients and controls, 25 to 30 CD8+ CDR3s were abundant in patients. The CD8+ Simpson's diversity of patients and controls was not significantly different.

The CDR3 is made up of 11 amino acids. Germline CDR1 and CDR2: SQVTM and ANQGSEA. With 3 bases removed from V and 8 bases from J, the gap between germline ends came to 10 bases. This clonotype appeared a few times. Its specificity is unknown. Sequenced sample: sorted CD4+, CD8+, or CD8+CD57+ T cells (not recorded which) from PBMCs. The chain combines TRBV29-1 with TRBJ1-2, with D uncertain. The receptor was isolated from a human donor with severe aplastic anemia or a healthy control (not recorded which). CDR3 residues: CSVDRGEGYTF. The CDR3 nucleotides read TGCAGCGTTGACCGGGGAGAAGGCTACACCTTC.